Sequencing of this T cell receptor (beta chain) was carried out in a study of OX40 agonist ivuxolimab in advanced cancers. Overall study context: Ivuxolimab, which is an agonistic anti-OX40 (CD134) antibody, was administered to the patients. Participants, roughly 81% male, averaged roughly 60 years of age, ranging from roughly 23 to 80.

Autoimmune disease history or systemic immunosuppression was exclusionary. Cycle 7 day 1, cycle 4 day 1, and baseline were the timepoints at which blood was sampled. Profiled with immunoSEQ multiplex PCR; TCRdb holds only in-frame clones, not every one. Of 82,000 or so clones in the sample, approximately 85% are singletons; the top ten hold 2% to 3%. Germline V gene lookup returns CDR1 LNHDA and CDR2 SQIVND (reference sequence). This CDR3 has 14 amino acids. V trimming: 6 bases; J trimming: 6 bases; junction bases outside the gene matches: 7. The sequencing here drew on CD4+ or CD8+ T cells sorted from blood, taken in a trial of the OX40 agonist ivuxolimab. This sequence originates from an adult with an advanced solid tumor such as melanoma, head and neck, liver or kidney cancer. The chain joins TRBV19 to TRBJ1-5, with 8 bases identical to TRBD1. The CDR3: CASRSTGDTQPQHF. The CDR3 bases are TGTGCCAGTAGATCGACAGGGGACACTCAGCCCCAGCATTTT.